This entry is about one T cell receptor beta chain. The CDR3 loop spans 16 amino acids. Losses at the gene ends were 4 bases for V and 2 bases for J; bases not matched to a gene: 11. Germline V lookup: CDR1 MGHRA, CDR2 YSYEKL. Staff drew around 10 milliliters of peripheral blood from each donor. Alongside a J-beta primer mix, a sample-barcoded 5' primer served in a second PCR lasting about 7 to 11 cycles. Each cDNA molecule, via a template-switch adaptor with 12 random nucleotides, was tagged. TCRdb recomputed calls from the 5' RACE reads with MiXCR, one row per CDR3 protein. The sample comprises fewer than 1.5 million distinct CDR3 sequences, approximately 42% of which are singletons, and approximately 7.9% rests with the top ten. The data were obtained in a study of blood T cells in healthy people across ages.

Sequencing was carried out using blood. The TCR comes from a woman under 30 in good health. The chain uses TRBV4-1 and TRBJ2-7; 7 bases line up with TRBD1. CDR3 nucleotide sequence: TGCGCCAGCAGCCCCGAGGGGGCCCCCTCTGCCTACGAGCAGTACTTC. Protein product: CASSPEGAPSAYEQYF.